Presented here are 20 T cell receptor beta chains from one specimen sequenced in a study of cytotoxic CD8 clonotypes in ibrutinib-treated CLL. Assay used: immunoSEQ multiplex PCR; TCRdb lists only in-frame clones, some missing. The sample has some 130,000 clones, approximately 81% seen once. This sample comprised PBMCs, obtained after 24 months of ibrutinib treatment. All receptors derive from a human donor with chronic lymphocytic leukemia.

The CDR3: CASSLAGGGEQYF. The CDR3 coding sequence is TGTGCCAGCAGCTTAGCGGGGGGAGGCGAGCAGTACTTC. The genes are TRBV7-2 and TRBJ2-7; D perhaps matches TRBD2 (6 bases). Germline assignment: CDR1 SGHTA and CDR2 FQGNSA. The CDR3 runs 13 residues. Trimming removed 0 bases from V and 6 bases from J, with 9 bases in between.

The chain links TRBV11-3 to TRBJ1-2, with a possible D match to TRBD1 (5 bases). The germline V and J ends were trimmed by 1 base and 3 bases, with 12 bases remaining between them. Germline CDR1 SGHNT, CDR2 YENEEA. The CDR3 is 15 residues long. Written as DNA, the CDR3 is TGTGCCAGCAGCTTAGTTGGGGCGAGTCACTATGGCTACACCTTC. Amino acids: CASSLVGASHYGYTF.

V and J are TRBV5-1 and TRBJ2-3; D perhaps matches TRBD2 (6 bases). This CDR3 contains 15 residues. Looked up from germline, CDR1 is SGHRS and CDR2 is YFSETQ. The V and J ends lost 4 bases and 6 bases respectively, with 18 bases between them. The CDR3 DNA follows: TGCGCCAGCAGCGAGGTCACTAGCTCTAGTGATACGCAGTATTTT. This gives the protein CASSEVTSSSDTQYF.

V usage is TRBV5-1 and J usage is TRBJ2-7; 11 bases line up with TRBD2. The V segment lost 0 bases and the J segment 1 base; nucleotides outside the gene matches: 6. This CDR3 region has 17 residues. Germline-derived CDR1 and CDR2 are SGHRS and YFSETQ. In DNA form, the CDR3 reads TGCGCCAGCAGCTTGGCCGCTACTAGCGGGGGATCCTACGAGCAGTACTTC. Translating it yields CASSLAATSGGSYEQYF.

About this clone itself: One junction end disagrees with the germline gene, perhaps due to a read error. Additional DNA sequences in this sample encode the identical CDR3. This chain uses TRBV5-1 with TRBJ2-1; 10 nucleotides agree with TRBD2. The germline CDR1 and CDR2 sequences are SGHRS and YFSETQ. The CDR3 length is 15 residues. The CDR3 bases are TGTGCCAGCAGCTTGAGTAGCGGGGGGTACAATGAGCAGTTCTTC. As protein: CASSLSSGGYNEQFF. Based on the CDR3 plus reference TRBV5-1 and TRBJ2-1, the full variable domain is KAGVTQTPRYLIKTRGQQVTLSCSPISGHRSVSWYQQTPGQGLQFLFEYFSETQRNKGNFPGRFSGRQFSNSRSEMNVSTLELGDSALYLCASSLSSGGYNEQFFGPGTRLTVL.

The chain carries TRBV10-1 and TRBJ1-5; 10 nucleotides align to TRBD1. The CDR3 consists of 14 residues. With V trimmed by 9 bases and J by 6 bases, 8 bases remained unmatched. Germline V CDR1 and CDR2: WNHNN, SYGVQD (reference sequence). The CDR3 DNA is TGCGCCAGTTTCGACAGGGGGCAGGGTCAGCCCCAGCATTTT. It yields the protein CASFDRGQGQPQHF.

The chain's CDR3 is CASKPGRGEEAKNIQYF. The CDR3 coding sequence is TGTGCCAGCAAACCCGGGAGGGGGGAGGAGGCCAAAAACATTCAGTACTTC. The V and J genes are TRBV7-9 and TRBJ2-4; TRBD2 agrees at 8 bases. The ends lost 7 bases at V and 1 base at J; junction bases unmatched: 12. Germline V gene lookup returns CDR1 SEHNR and CDR2 FQNEAQ (reference sequence). This CDR3 is 17 amino acids long. Supplemented by reference TRBV7-9 and TRBJ2-4, the full variable domain reads DTGVSQNPRHKITKRGQNVTFRCDPISEHNRLYWYRQTLGQGPEFLTYFQNEAQLEKSRLLSDRFSAERPKGSFSTLEIQRTEQGDSAMYLCASKPGRGEEAKNIQYFGAGTRLSVL.

The genes are TRBV19 and TRBJ2-7; unclear D gene. Germline CDR1 and CDR2: LNHDA and SQIVND (reference sequence). This CDR3 contains 11 residues. V lost 4 bases to trimming and J lost 6 bases, with 7 bases between them. The DNA for the CDR3 is TGTGCCAGTAGTAATTACGGCGAGCAGTACTTC. Translation gives CASSNYGEQYF.

This clone has more than one count but fewer than ten. Other DNA sequences in the sample encode the same CDR3. This chain connects TRBV4-3 to TRBJ2-3; tentative D call: TRBD1 (5 bases). In germline, CDR1 is LGHNA, CDR2 YSLEER. V was pared by 0 bases and J by 5 bases, with 6 bases between. The CDR3 runs 13 residues. The CDR3 spells CASSQDRGDTQYF. The CDR3 bases are TGCGCCAGCAGCCAAGATAGGGGAGATACGCAGTATTTT.

This clone was recorded a few times. V is TRBV20-1 and J is TRBJ1-4; D call uncertain. This CDR3 has 10 residues. In germline, CDR1 is DFQATT, CDR2 SNEGSKA (reference sequence). The germline V and J ends were trimmed by 3 bases and 6 bases, with 2 bases remaining between them. The CDR3 sequence: CSASDEKLFF. The CDR3 DNA is TGCAGTGCTAGCGATGAAAAACTGTTTTTT.

The gene calls are TRBV28 and TRBJ2-7, with TRBD1 as a possible D gene (6 bases). The CDR3 length is 16 residues. Deletions cut 1 base from V and 6 bases from J, with 19 bases between. Germline lookup yields CDR1 MDHEN and CDR2 SYDVKM. The CDR3 nucleotides are TGTGCCAGCAGTTTATTGTCAGGGGCCGGGGTCGGCGAGCAGTACTTC. This translates into CASSLLSGAGVGEQYF.

In its sample, this clone was seen once. V usage is TRBV5-5 and J usage is TRBJ2-7; no reliable D call. This CDR3 contains 13 residues. V lost 1 base to trimming and J lost 2 bases, with 7 bases between them. Germline V lookup: CDR1 SGHKS, CDR2 YYEKEE (reference sequence). CDR3 sequence: CASSLPGPYEQYF. CDR3 DNA sequence: TGTGCCAGCAGCTTGCCGGGCCCCTACGAGCAGTACTTC.

V is TRBV18 and J is TRBJ1-2; D unclear. V dropped 3 bases and J dropped 10 bases, with 9 bases sitting between them. This CDR3 has 11 amino acids. Germline CDR1 reads KGHSH; CDR2 reads LQKENI. CDR3 loop: CASSPIDHYTF. The CDR3 DNA is TGTGCCAGCTCACCGATTGATCACTACACCTTC.

This chain joins TRBV30 and TRBJ1-5; D remains ambiguous. V was shortened by 4 bases and J by 2 bases, with 18 bases between the two germline ends. The germline gives CDR1 GTSNPN, CDR2 SVGIG (reference sequence). CDR3 length equals 16 residues. CDR3 in amino acids: CAWTPRESLGNQPQHF. CDR3 in DNA: TGTGCCTGGACCCCTCGGGAGAGTTTGGGCAATCAGCCCCAGCATTTT.

The chain combines TRBV29-1 with TRBJ2-2, with 8 bases matching TRBD1. The CDR3 sequence is 12 residues long. In germline, CDR1 is SQVTM, CDR2 ANQGSEA. V was pared by 7 bases and J by 4 bases, with 2 bases of the junction left unmatched. Here the CDR3 DNA reads TGCAGCGCGCAGGGGGCCACCGGGGAGCTGTTTTTT. Translating it yields CSAQGATGELFF.

V is TRBV7-2 and J is TRBJ2-2, with D perhaps TRBD1 (6 bases). V was clipped by 3 bases and J by 0 bases, with 14 bases between them. The CDR3 has 17 amino acids. Germline V gives CDR1 SGHTA, CDR2 FQGNSA. The CDR3 sequence is CASSFLTGPPNTGELFF. The CDR3 DNA reads as TGTGCCAGCAGCTTCCTGACAGGCCCACCGAACACCGGGGAGCTGTTTTTT.

V gene TRBV29-1 combines with J gene TRBJ1-1; D call uncertain. V dropped 7 bases and J dropped 4 bases, with 10 bases sitting between them. This CDR3 has 11 residues. CDR1 SQVTM and CDR2 ANQGSEA come from the germline V gene. The CDR3 region is CSGTLGTEAFF. Written as DNA, the CDR3 is TGCAGCGGGACCTTAGGCACTGAAGCTTTCTTT.

The V gene is TRBV18, the J gene TRBJ1-2; TRBD1 agrees at 9 bases. The germline CDR1 and CDR2 sequences are KGHSH and LQKENI. The CDR3 is 16 amino acids. J gave up 1 base and V 3 bases, and 6 bases lay outside the gene matches. The CDR3 sequence is CASSPFPGQGNYGYTF. Here the CDR3 DNA reads TGTGCCAGCTCACCTTTCCCGGGACAGGGTAACTATGGCTACACCTTC. The full variable domain, with the rest looked up from reference TRBV18 and TRBJ1-2, is NAGVMQNPRHLVRRRGQEARLRCSPMKGHSHVYWYRQLPEEGLKFMVYLQKENIIDESGMPKERFSAEFPKEGPSILRIQQVVRGDSAAYFCASSPFPGQGNYGYTFGSGTRLTVV.

The gene calls are TRBV6-6 and TRBJ1-2, with a possible D match to TRBD1 (5 bases). The germline V gene has CDR1 MNHNY and CDR2 SVGAGI (reference sequence). V dropped 5 bases and J dropped 7 bases, with 14 bases sitting between them. The CDR3 sequence is 13 residues long. The CDR3 loop is CASSNGGIGGYTF. CDR3 nucleotide sequence: TGTGCCAGCAGTAACGGGGGAATTGGTGGCTACACCTTC.

This clone appeared a single time. This rearrangement joins TRBV9 to TRBJ2-5; the D call may be TRBD1 or TRBD2 (6 bases each). Germline V CDR1 and CDR2: SGDLS, YYNGEE. This CDR3 contains 16 residues. Trimming removed 4 bases at V and 5 bases at J, with 21 bases between. The CDR3 is CASSPYPGGPGETQYF. CDR3 DNA sequence: TGTGCCAGCAGCCCTTACCCCGGGGGCCCTGGGGAGACCCAGTACTTC.